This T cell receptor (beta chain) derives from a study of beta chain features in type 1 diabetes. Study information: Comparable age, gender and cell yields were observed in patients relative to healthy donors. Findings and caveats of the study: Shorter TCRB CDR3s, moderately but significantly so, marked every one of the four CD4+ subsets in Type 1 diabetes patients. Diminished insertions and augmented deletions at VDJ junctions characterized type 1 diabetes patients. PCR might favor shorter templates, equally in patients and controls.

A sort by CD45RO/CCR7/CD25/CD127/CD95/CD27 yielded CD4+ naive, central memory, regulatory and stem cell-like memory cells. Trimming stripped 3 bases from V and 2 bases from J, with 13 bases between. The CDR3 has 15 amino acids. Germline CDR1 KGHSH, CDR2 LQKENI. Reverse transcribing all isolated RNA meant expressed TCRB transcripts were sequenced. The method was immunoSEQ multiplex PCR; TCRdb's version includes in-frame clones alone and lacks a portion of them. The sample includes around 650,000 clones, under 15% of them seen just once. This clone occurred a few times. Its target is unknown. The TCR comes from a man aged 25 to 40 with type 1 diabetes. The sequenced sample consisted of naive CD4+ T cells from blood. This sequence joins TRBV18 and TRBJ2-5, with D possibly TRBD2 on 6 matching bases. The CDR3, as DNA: TGTGCCAGCTCACCCCGACGGGGGATACAAGAGACCCAGTACTTC. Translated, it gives CASSPRRGIQETQYF.